This T cell receptor (beta chain) comes out of a study of blood T cell repertoires in COVID-19. On the study more broadly: PBMCs, B-cell-depleted T cells, or T cells provided the cDNA or gDNA that made up the material.

Authors' analysis steps: The assay estimated nucleated cells by amplifying reference gene primers. Profiling relied on immunoSEQ multiplex PCR, and the TCRdb table lists in-frame clones only, not all of them. That table supplies the V and J calls and clone size; D and trimming were determined from the DNA. In the table there are around 200,000 clones, about 85% of which are singletons. V was clipped by 0 bases and J by 0 bases, with 12 bases between them. Germline CDR1 and CDR2: SGHDT and YYEEEE. This CDR3 has 16 amino acids. Sequenced sample: peripheral blood. This sequence joins TRBV5-6 and TRBJ1-2; D is perhaps TRBD1 (6 bases). The sequence came from a woman of 80 years or more with acute or convalescent COVID-19. The CDR3 sequence: CASSLAGTSANYGYTF. DNA for the CDR3: TGTGCCAGCAGCTTGGCCGGGACAAGCGCTAACTATGGCTACACCTTC.